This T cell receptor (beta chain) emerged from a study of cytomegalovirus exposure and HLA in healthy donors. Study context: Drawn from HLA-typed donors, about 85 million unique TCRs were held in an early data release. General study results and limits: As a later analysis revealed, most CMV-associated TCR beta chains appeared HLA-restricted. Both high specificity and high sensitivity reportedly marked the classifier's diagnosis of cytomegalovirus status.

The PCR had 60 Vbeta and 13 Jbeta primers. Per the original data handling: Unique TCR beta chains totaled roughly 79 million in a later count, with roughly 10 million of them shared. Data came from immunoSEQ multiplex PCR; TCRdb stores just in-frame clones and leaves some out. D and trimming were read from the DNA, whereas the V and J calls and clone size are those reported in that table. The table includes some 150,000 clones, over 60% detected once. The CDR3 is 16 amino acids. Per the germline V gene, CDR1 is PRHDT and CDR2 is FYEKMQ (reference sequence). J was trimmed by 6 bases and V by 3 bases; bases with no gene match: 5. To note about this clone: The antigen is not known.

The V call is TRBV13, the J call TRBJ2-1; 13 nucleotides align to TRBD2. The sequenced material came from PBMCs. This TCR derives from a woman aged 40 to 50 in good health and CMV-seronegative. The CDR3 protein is CASSFWTSGRSNEQFF. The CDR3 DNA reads TGTGCCAGCAGCTTCTGGACTAGCGGGAGATCCAATGAGCAGTTCTTC.